This entry lists 12 T cell receptor beta chains sequenced from one sample in a study of blood T cell repertoires in COVID-19. Repertoires were generated with immunoSEQ multiplex PCR, while TCRdb's copy carries only in-frame clones and drops some. There are more than 60,000 clones in the sample; approximately 80% occur only once, and about an eighth lies in the top ten. What was sequenced was peripheral blood. The receptors were gathered from a man between 50 and 59 years old with COVID-19, enrolled during active disease.

The CDR3 sequence: CASSAGGGTGELFF. The CDR3 coding sequence is TGTGCCAGCAGTGCAGGGGGCGGAACCGGGGAGCTGTTTTTT. The chain has TRBV27 and TRBJ2-2, with 8 bases fitting TRBD1. CDR3 length: 14 residues. V shed 5 bases, J shed 5 bases, and the junction held 4 bases outside the gene matches. Germline values: CDR1 MNHEY, CDR2 SMNVEV (reference sequence).

The rearrangement uses TRBV21-1 and TRBJ2-5; no DNA check was done on the table's D call, TRBD2. TRBV21-1 is a pseudogene segment. The CDR3 sequence is 18 residues long. The CDR3 DNA reads as TGTGCCAGCAGCAAAGAAAAAGCGGGGGCCTCCCGTGAAGAGACCCAGTACTTC. Protein sequence: CASSKEKAGASREETQYF.

Only one count was recorded for this clone. The rearrangement joins TRBV5-4 to TRBJ2-3; 7 nucleotides match TRBD2. CDR3 size: 14 residues. Germline assignment: CDR1 SGHNT and CDR2 YYREEE (reference sequence). The V and J ends lost 4 bases and 6 bases, in that order; junction bases with no gene match: 8. The CDR3 DNA sequence: TGTGCCAGCAGCCCCGGGGGGAGGGACGATACGCAGTATTTT. Translated, it gives CASSPGGRDDTQYF.

This chain connects TRBV5-1 to TRBJ2-5; 7 nucleotides align to TRBD1. The CDR3 extends over 12 amino acids. Germline V CDR1 and CDR2: SGHRS, YFSETQ. Trimming took 5 bases from V and 5 from J; bases not matched to a gene: 3. Here the CDR3 reads CASRGGRETQYF. The CDR3 nucleotides are TGCGCCAGCAGAGGGGGCCGGGAGACCCAGTACTTC.

The chain recombines TRBV3-1 (or the pseudogene TRBV3-2) with TRBJ1-6; perhaps TRBD1 as D (6 bases). Germline CDR1 is LGHDT and CDR2 is YNNKEL (reference sequence). V was clipped by 2 bases and J by 8 bases, with 16 bases between them. The length of the CDR3 is 16 residues. The CDR3 protein is CASSQFAQGPDSPLHF. The CDR3 DNA reads TGTGCCAGCAGCCAATTCGCCCAGGGGCCAGATTCACCCCTCCACTTT.

The chain recombines TRBV3-1 (or the pseudogene TRBV3-2) with TRBJ2-3, with a weak D call TRBD2 (5 bases). Germline CDR1 LGHDT, CDR2 YNNKEL (reference sequence). V was trimmed by 4 bases and J by 2 bases, leaving 10 bases between them. The CDR3 extends over 14 amino acids. The CDR3 loop reads CASSPRTVTDTQYF. The CDR3 nucleotides read TGTGCCAGCAGCCCCCGGACTGTCACAGATACGCAGTATTTT.

The CDR3, as DNA: TGTGCCATCAAATTAGGTAATGGTGGGCGTCGAGATGAGCAGTTCTTC. Translated: CAIKLGNGGRRDEQFF. The chain recombines TRBV10-3 with TRBJ2-1; D unresolved. The CDR3 is made up of 16 amino acids. Germline CDR1 is ENHRY and CDR2 is SYGVKD. Trimming removed 7 bases at V and 8 bases at J, with 24 bases between.

The chain couples TRBV5-3 to TRBJ1-5; weak D call: TRBD1 (5 bases). TRBV5-3 has ORF status, its function being uncertain. The CDR3 is made up of 16 amino acids. Trimming stripped 5 bases from V and 1 base from J, with 16 bases between. CDR3 in DNA: TGTGCCAGAAGTTTAGGGGTGAAAGGAAGCAATCAGCCCCAGCATTTT. Its translation is CARSLGVKGSNQPQHF.

J is TRBJ2-2 and V is TRBV7-3, with D possibly matching TRBD1 (7 bases). In germline, CDR1 is SGHTA, CDR2 FQGTGA. The CDR3 is made up of 14 amino acids. Trimming took off 5 bases at V and 7 bases at J, with 14 bases between the two ends. The CDR3 DNA sequence: TGTGCCAGCAGCCTGGAGGGGGCTGTCGGGGAGCTGTTTTTT. It specifies CASSLEGAVGELFF. The full variable domain, completed using reference TRBV7-3 and TRBJ2-2, is GAGVSQTPSNKVTEKGKYVELRCDPISGHTALYWYRQSLGQGPEFLIYFQGTGAADDSGLPNDRFFAVRPEGSVSTLKIQRTERGDSAVYLCASSLEGAVGELFFGEGSRLTVL.

J is TRBJ2-7 and V is TRBV9, with TRBD2 identical over 7 bases. The CDR3 is 14 residues long. The germline CDR1 and CDR2 sequences are SGDLS and YYNGEE. J was trimmed by 2 bases and V by 2 bases; bases with no gene match: 4. In DNA, the CDR3 is TGTGCCAGCAGCGTGGGGACTAATACCTACGAGCAGTACTTC. It specifies CASSVGTNTYEQYF.

V gene TRBV2 combines with J gene TRBJ2-2; 9 bases are shared with TRBD1. With 11 bases clipped from V and 0 bases from J, the junction kept 4 bases outside the gene matches. Germline V CDR1 and CDR2: SNHLY, FYNNEI. The CDR3 is 14 amino acids. The CDR3 loop reads CAFWDRANTGELFF. In DNA form, the CDR3 reads TGTGCCTTCTGGGACAGGGCGAACACCGGGGAGCTGTTTTTT.

The V call is TRBV11-2, the J call TRBJ2-1, with D unresolved. Trimming left V 4 bases short and J 6 bases short, with 7 bases between. Germline CDR1 and CDR2: SGHAT and FQNNGV. The CDR3 length is 12 residues. In nucleotides, the CDR3 is TGTGCCAGCAGCTATACTTCCAATGAGCAGTTCTTC. Translation gives CASSYTSNEQFF. Variable domain in full (rest from reference TRBV11-2 and TRBJ2-1): EAGVAQSPRYKIIEKRQSVAFWCNPISGHATLYWYQQILGQGPKLLIQFQNNGVVDDSQLPKDRFSAERLKGVDSTLKIQPAKLEDSAVYLCASSYTSNEQFFGPGTRLTVL.